A single sample gave rise to the 28 T cell receptor beta chains below, sequenced in a study of cytomegalovirus exposure and HLA in healthy donors. Primers: 60 Vbeta forward and 13 Jbeta reverse. Data came from immunoSEQ multiplex PCR; TCRdb stores just in-frame clones and leaves some out. The sample carries 95,000 to 110,000 clones, less than 85% recorded once. Sample: PBMCs. The receptors originated from a woman younger than 30 in good health and CMV-seropositive.

The V gene is TRBV30, the J gene TRBJ1-5; a possible D gene is TRBD1 (5 bases). Germline loops: CDR1 GTSNPN, CDR2 SVGIG (reference sequence). The V end lost 1 base, the J end lost 2 bases, and 9 bases lay between the germline ends. The CDR3 has 14 residues. In DNA, the CDR3 is TGTGCCTGGAGTGCCGGGACTGGCAATCAGCCCCAGCATTTT. Translation: CAWSAGTGNQPQHF. Based on the CDR3 plus reference TRBV30 and TRBJ1-5, the full variable domain is SQTIHQWPATLVQPVGSPLSLECTVEGTSNPNLYWYRQAAGRGLQLLFYSVGIGQISSEVPQNLSASRPQDRQFILSSKKLLLSDSGFYLCAWSAGTGNQPQHFGDGTRLSIL.

The chain has TRBV28 and TRBJ2-3; D is unresolved. CDR3 length: 14 residues. The germline V gene encodes CDR1 MDHEN and CDR2 SYDVKM. V lost 8 bases to trimming and J lost 1 base, with 13 bases between them. CDR3 nucleotide sequence: TGTGCCAGCTCCCGCGAAAGAGGCACAGATACGCAGTATTTT. It specifies CASSRERGTDTQYF. Full variable domain (outside the CDR3, taken from reference TRBV28 and TRBJ2-3): DVKVTQSSRYLVKRTGEKVFLECVQDMDHENMFWYRQDPGLGLRLIYFSYDVKMKEKGDIPEGYSVSREKKERFSLILESASTNQTSMYLCASSRERGTDTQYFGPGTRLTVL.

The rearrangement links TRBV27 to TRBJ1-2; D remains unclear. This CDR3 has 15 amino acids. Trimming took 5 bases from V and 4 from J, leaving 17 bases between them. Germline V gene data show CDR1 as MNHEY and CDR2 as SMNVEV (reference sequence). CDR3 nucleotide sequence: TGTGCCAGCAGTGTACAGTCTGGGCCCCCCTATGGCTACACCTTC. It specifies CASSVQSGPPYGYTF.

The chain joins TRBV28 to TRBJ1-1; D is perhaps TRBD1 (6 bases). V was cut by 5 bases and J by 3 bases, with 13 bases left in between. The CDR3 is made up of 14 amino acids. Per the germline V gene, CDR1 is MDHEN and CDR2 is SYDVKM. CDR3 amino acids: CASSLRGRDTEAFF. As DNA, the CDR3 is TGTGCCAGCAGTCTGAGGGGGAGGGACACTGAAGCTTTCTTT.

The chain is built from TRBV7-9 and TRBJ1-2; no reliable D call. This CDR3 is built from 14 residues. The ends were cut back, 10 bases at V and 6 bases at J, with 21 bases in the middle. Germline CDR1 and CDR2: SEHNR and FQNEAQ (reference sequence). CDR3 protein: CATTREIVMDGYTF. DNA of the CDR3: TGTGCCACAACGAGGGAGATCGTAATGGATGGCTACACCTTC.

The V and J genes are TRBV6-1 and TRBJ2-2; a possible D gene is TRBD2 (5 bases). The CDR3 loop spans 15 amino acids. V was trimmed by 6 bases and J by 5 bases, leaving 16 bases between them. Germline V lookup: CDR1 MNHNS, CDR2 SASEGT. This chain's CDR3 is CASRGRTSVTGELFF. The CDR3 DNA follows: TGTGCCAGCAGAGGAAGGACTTCGGTAACCGGGGAGCTGTTTTTT.

This clone was observed once. The rearrangement uses TRBV7-9 and TRBJ2-1; weak D call: TRBD2 (6 bases). Trimming stripped 1 base from V and 8 bases from J, with 12 bases between. CDR1 is SEHNR, CDR2 FQNEAQ, per germline (reference sequence). The CDR3 loop spans 14 amino acids. The CDR3: CASSLGGGTDEQFF. The CDR3 DNA sequence: TGTGCCAGCAGCTTAGGAGGCGGGACCGATGAGCAGTTCTTC.

The J gene is TRBJ1-1, the V gene TRBV5-1; 9 bases agree with TRBD1. V dropped 4 bases and J dropped 4; count of bases not matched to a gene: 8. This CDR3 comprises 15 residues. The germline V gene has CDR1 SGHRS and CDR2 YFSETQ. The chain's CDR3 is CASSLDRGAGTEAFF. CDR3 DNA: TGCGCCAGCAGCCTGGACAGGGGAGCGGGCACTGAAGCTTTCTTT.

The CDR3 is CASSSGQLETQYF. CDR3 DNA: TGTGCCAGCAGCTCGGGACAGCTGGAGACCCAGTACTTC. The chain employs TRBV7-6 and TRBJ2-5, with TRBD1 identical over 7 bases. The CDR3 is 13 amino acids. V gave up 4 bases and J gave up 5 bases; unmatched junction bases: 4. CDR1 and CDR2 (germline): SGHVS, FNYEAQ.

The chain uses TRBV2 and TRBJ1-1; weak D call: TRBD1 (6 bases). CDR1 and CDR2 (germline): SNHLY, FYNNEI. V was trimmed by 5 bases and J by 5 bases, leaving 9 bases between them. The CDR3 totals 12 residues. The CDR3 protein is CASSFGQTEAFF. CDR3 sequence (DNA): TGTGCCAGCAGTTTTGGACAGACTGAAGCTTTCTTT.

The rearrangement uses TRBV27 and TRBJ2-7, with D maybe TRBD1 (6 bases). Trimming removed 2 bases from V and 6 bases from J, with 14 bases in between. Germline CDR1 and CDR2: MNHEY and SMNVEV (reference sequence). There are 14 residues in the CDR3. This chain's CDR3 is CASSLQGNAGEQYF. CDR3 coding DNA: TGTGCCAGCAGTTTACAGGGGAACGCTGGCGAGCAGTACTTC.

This clone has just one count. This chain joins TRBV15 and TRBJ1-5, with D possibly matching TRBD1 (5 bases). The CDR3 length is 16 residues. Germline V gene lookup returns CDR1 LNHNV and CDR2 YYDKDF (reference sequence). V dropped 5 bases and J dropped 2 bases, with 16 bases sitting between them. CDR3 bases: TGTGCCACCAGCCCTCAAAGGTTAGGGGGCAATCAGCCCCAGCATTTT. The encoded protein is CATSPQRLGGNQPQHF.

This chain joins TRBV30 and TRBJ2-2; possibly TRBD1 for D (5 bases). CDR3 length: 15 residues. Germline CDR1 reads GTSNPN; CDR2 reads SVGIG (reference sequence). V was trimmed by 6 bases and J by 4 bases, leaving 18 bases between them. CDR3 DNA: TGTGCCTGTCCTAGGCCCAGGGTGGGCACCGGGGAGCTGTTTTTT. Translating it yields CACPRPRVGTGELFF. Full variable domain (rest looked up from reference TRBV30 and TRBJ2-2): SQTIHQWPATLVQPVGSPLSLECTVEGTSNPNLYWYRQAAGRGLQLLFYSVGIGQISSEVPQNLSASRPQDRQFILSSKKLLLSDSGFYLCACPRPRVGTGELFFGEGSRLTVL.

In this sample, this clone turned up a few times. The chain combines TRBV29-1 with TRBJ1-4; 7 nucleotides line up with TRBD1. CDR1 is SQVTM and CDR2 is ANQGSEA in the germline V gene. This CDR3 contains 14 residues. The V gene end was trimmed by 2 bases and the J gene end by 12 bases; junction bases not matched to a gene: 12. The CDR3 reads CSVEFGQAERQLFF. The CDR3 nucleotides read TGCAGCGTTGAATTCGGACAGGCCGAGAGGCAACTGTTTTTT.

This clone was seen once. The genes are TRBV28 and TRBJ2-5, with a tentative D call TRBD1 (6 bases). The CDR3 runs 15 residues. The germline CDR1 and CDR2 sequences are MDHEN and SYDVKM. Trimming pared 1 base from V and 3 bases from J, leaving 12 bases between. As DNA, the CDR3 is TGTGCCAGCAGTTTATCCTCTACAGGGAAAGAGACCCAGTACTTC. Translating gives CASSLSSTGKETQYF.

By sample fraction, this clone is medium-sized. The chain joins TRBV6-4 to TRBJ2-3, with D hard to call. CDR1 is MRHNA, CDR2 SNTAGT, per germline. The CDR3 covers 14 residues. V gave up 3 bases and J gave up 5 bases, with 12 bases separating them. The DNA of the CDR3 is TGTGCCAGCAGTGAAGAGGTCGACTTAGATACGCAGTATTTT. Its protein product is CASSEEVDLDTQYF.

V gene TRBV6-4 combines with J gene TRBJ2-3; D is perhaps TRBD1 (6 bases). This CDR3 contains 15 residues. Germline CDR1 is MRHNA and CDR2 is SNTAGT. Trimming stripped 0 bases from V and 2 bases from J, with 9 bases between. CDR3 nucleotides: TGTGCCAGCAGTGACTCGTCGGGACACACAGATACGCAGTATTTT. Its protein product is CASSDSSGHTDTQYF.

The J gene is TRBJ1-4, the V gene TRBV12-5; no reliable D call. There are 16 residues in the CDR3. Germline-derived CDR1 and CDR2 are LGHNT and FRNRAP. With 1 base removed from V and 6 bases from J, the gap between germline ends came to 15 bases. The CDR3 loop reads CASGLARGRQYEKLFF. CDR3 bases: TGTGCTAGTGGTTTGGCCCGAGGGAGGCAGTATGAAAAACTGTTTTTT.

This clone has a handful of counts. This chain joins TRBV7-9 and TRBJ2-7; D not certain. Trimming stripped 1 base from V and 4 bases from J, with 5 bases between. This CDR3 is built from 12 residues. Germline values: CDR1 SEHNR, CDR2 FQNEAQ (reference sequence). The CDR3 nucleotides read TGTGCCAGCAGCTTAGGGAGTTACGAGCAGTACTTC. Residues: CASSLGSYEQYF.

The chain recombines TRBV6-1 with TRBJ2-1; D not certain. The CDR3 sequence is 15 residues long. Germline lookup yields CDR1 MNHNS and CDR2 SASEGT. V gave up 8 bases and J gave up 5 bases, with 19 bases separating them. As DNA, the CDR3 is TGTGCCAGCCTCATTACCGTGCAGGCTAACAATGAGCAGTTCTTC. It codes for CASLITVQANNEQFF.

V is TRBV11-1 and J is TRBJ1-2; 11 bases agree with TRBD1. V trimming: 4 bases; J trimming: 2 bases; junction bases outside the gene matches: 3. The CDR3 contains 15 residues. Per the germline V gene, CDR1 is SGHAT and CDR2 is FQDESV (reference sequence). Written as DNA, the CDR3 is TGTGCCAGCAGCTCCTGGACAGGGGGCAACTATGGCTACACCTTC. Its translation: CASSSWTGGNYGYTF.

This clone was found a few times. The chain couples TRBV28 to TRBJ1-1; D not certain. This CDR3 comprises 13 residues. Trimming pared 5 bases from V and 2 bases from J, leaving 9 bases between. From germline, CDR1 is MDHEN and CDR2 SYDVKM. CDR3 amino acids: CASSPRHNTEAFF. Here the CDR3 DNA reads TGTGCCAGCAGTCCACGACATAACACTGAAGCTTTCTTT.

The chain has TRBV28 and TRBJ2-2, with D uncertain. Germline CDR1 and CDR2: MDHEN and SYDVKM. This CDR3 has 12 amino acids. V was shortened by 4 bases and J by 4 bases, with 4 bases between the two germline ends. The CDR3 region is CASSSVTGELFF. DNA of the CDR3: TGTGCCAGCAGTTCTGTCACCGGGGAGCTGTTTTTT.

This CDR3 reads CATWGAGTSGSSYNEQFF. The CDR3, as DNA: TGTGCCACATGGGGGGCCGGGACTAGCGGGAGCTCCTACAATGAGCAGTTCTTC. This chain uses TRBV2 with TRBJ2-1, with 14 nucleotides matching TRBD2. This CDR3 has 18 residues. Germline loops: CDR1 SNHLY, CDR2 FYNNEI. Unmatched junction bases numbered 11, after V lost 10 bases and J lost 0 bases.

The chain combines TRBV30 with TRBJ2-2; TRBD1 agrees at 7 bases. CDR3 size: 12 residues. Germline CDR1 reads GTSNPN; CDR2 reads SVGIG (reference sequence). Unmatched junction bases numbered 0, after V lost 2 bases and J lost 6 bases. CDR3 protein: CAWSTGAGELFF. CDR3 nucleotides: TGTGCCTGGAGTACAGGGGCCGGGGAGCTGTTTTTT.

The rearrangement uses TRBV30 and TRBJ1-2, with 8 positions matching TRBD1. V dropped 5 bases and J dropped 7; count of bases not matched to a gene: 12. Germline values: CDR1 GTSNPN, CDR2 SVGIG (reference sequence). CDR3 length: 14 amino acids. Written as DNA, the CDR3 is TGTGCCTGGTTTCCCGGGACAGGTTTCTTTGGCTACACCTTC. It yields the protein CAWFPGTGFFGYTF.

V gene TRBV28 combines with J gene TRBJ2-1; D is perhaps TRBD1 (5 bases). The CDR3 length is 15 residues. Between the trimmed V and J ends, which lost 2 bases and 0 bases, there was a span of 8 bases. Germline CDR1 is MDHEN and CDR2 is SYDVKM. The DNA for the CDR3 is TGTGCCAGCAGTTTAACAGGAAACTCCTACAATGAGCAGTTCTTC. The encoded protein is CASSLTGNSYNEQFF.

This clone was observed a handful of times. The V call is TRBV7-9, the J call TRBJ1-1; D uncertain. CDR3 length equals 12 residues. In germline, CDR1 is SEHNR, CDR2 FQNEAQ (reference sequence). V gave up 1 base and J gave up 5 bases, with 5 bases separating them. This CDR3 reads CASSLGETEAFF. The CDR3 nucleotides read TGTGCCAGCAGCTTAGGTGAGACTGAAGCTTTCTTT.